One sample yielded the 5 T cell receptor beta chains listed below, sequenced in a study of blood T cells in healthy people across ages. Sample-barcoded 5' priming and a J-beta primer mix drove a second PCR of roughly 6 to 12 cycles. TCRdb re-derived calls from the 5' RACE reads in MiXCR, one entry per CDR3 protein. The table includes about 930,000 distinct CDR3 sequences, almost 30% detected once. This sample also appeared in a second study, on T cells of mothers and their children.

The sample consisted of blood. These TCRs come from a woman aged 40-49 years in good health.

This clonotype occurred a few times. J is TRBJ2-5 and V is TRBV20-1; D is unresolved. The germline CDR1 and CDR2 sequences are DFQATT and SNEGSKA (reference sequence). Between the trimmed V and J ends, which lost 3 bases and 12 bases, there was a span of 11 bases. This CDR3 region has 10 residues. CDR3 protein: CSASSLDEYF. CDR3 sequence (DNA): TGCAGTGCTAGTTCTTTGGATGAGTACTTC.

The chain uses TRBV5-1 and TRBJ1-6; 8 bases agree with TRBD1. The junction had 21 bases not matched to a gene; V was cut back by 6 bases and J by 10 bases. Looked up from germline, CDR1 is SGHRS and CDR2 is YFSETQ. The CDR3 is 18 residues long. CDR3 DNA: TGCGCCAGCACCCCCGGACAGGGAGGTCGTCGTGGATCCTCACCCCTCCACTTT. Its protein is CASTPGQGGRRGSSPLHF.

This clonotype has a handful of counts. The chain links TRBV20-1 to TRBJ2-3; D is unresolved. The V gene lost 0 bases and the J gene lost 1 base, with 11 bases spanning the gap. CDR1 and CDR2 from the germline V gene are DFQATT and SNEGSKA (reference sequence). CDR3 length: 15 residues. CDR3 DNA sequence: TGCAGTGCTAGAGATCGGGTAGTGGGCACAGATACGCAGTATTTT. This sequence encodes CSARDRVVGTDTQYF.

In its sample, this clonotype was seen a few times. This chain links TRBV12-3 or TRBV12-4 with TRBJ2-1; TRBD1 or TRBD2 may be the D gene (6 bases each). This CDR3 is 17 amino acids long. Trimming shortened V by 7 bases and J by 0 bases, and 19 bases separated the two germline ends. CDR3 sequence reads: CASKGGGSPGSYNEQFF. In DNA form, the CDR3 reads TGTGCCAGCAAGGGGGGTGGCTCCCCGGGCTCCTACAATGAGCAGTTCTTC.

This clonotype was picked up a small number of times. This CDR3 is CASSVGGENTEAFF. In nucleotides, the CDR3 is TGTGCCAGCAGCGTCGGGGGGGAGAACACTGAAGCTTTCTTT. J is TRBJ1-1 and V is TRBV9, with D perhaps matching TRBD1 (5 bases). Between the trimmed V and J ends, which lost 2 bases and 1 base, there was a span of 9 bases. The CDR3 is made up of 14 amino acids. Germline V gene data show CDR1 as SGDLS and CDR2 as YYNGEE.